The following is a T cell receptor (beta chain) sequence with its context. Its matching antigen is unknown. A much larger clone differs from this one at a single base, so this may be a read error. This record belongs to a study of blood T cells in healthy people across ages. Isolation recovered at least 6 million PBMCs from every sample. Study-level findings and limits: TCR beta diversity per million T cells fell roughly linearly with age. In the absence of known donor CMV status, changes in expanded clonotypes were possibly confounded.

PCR was performed a second time for roughly 6 to 12 cycles using a sample-barcoded 5' primer and a J-beta primer mix. TCRdb passed the 5' RACE reads through MiXCR, listing each CDR3 protein once. This repertoire shows approximately 810,000 distinct CDR3 sequences, around 26% found once; its top ten account for roughly a sixth. After removal of 5 bases from V and 5 bases from J, the junction contained 6 bases not matched to a gene. This CDR3 has 14 residues. The chain employs TRBV12-3 or TRBV12-4 and TRBJ2-3; TRBD2 matches 8 bases. The sequenced sample consisted of blood. The clonotype was recovered from an elderly woman in good health. The CDR3 DNA sequence: TGTGCCAGCAGTACCACCGGGGGGGGAGATACGCAGTATTTT. Its translation is CASSTTGGGDTQYF.